Listed below are T cell receptor beta chains from one sample, sequenced in a study of T-cell memory formation after mild COVID-19. TCRdb redid the calling of the 5' RACE reads with MiXCR, one entry per CDR3 protein. The data show around 410,000 distinct CDR3 sequences, with under 25% seen just once and roughly 14% held by the top ten. Sequencing was done on a sample of PBMCs or a T cell subset sorted from them (not recorded which). Receptor source: an adult woman who had mild COVID-19 (a few samples of this study predate the infection). Cell type and time point are not known. Both conserved end residues are part of each CDR3. A D gene is named only where the DNA matches it firmly. Clone size appears in some rows only: once, few, many, or a class for an expanded clone.

D gene | J gene | clone size | V gene | CDR3 DNA | CDR3 protein
NA | TRBJ2-3 | NA | TRBV7-2 | TGTGCCAGCAGCTATAGAAGCGGAGATACGCAGTATTTT | CASSYRSGDTQYF
TRBD1 | TRBJ1-4 | NA | TRBV20-1 | TGCAGTGGCATGGACAGGGTGGGTGAAAAACTGTTTTTT | CSGMDRVGEKLFF
NA | TRBJ2-5 | few | TRBV7-2 | TGTGCCAGCAGCTTTGTAGGAAGTGGGACCCAGTACTTC | CASSFVGSGTQYF
TRBD2 | TRBJ2-3 | NA | TRBV7-6 | TGTGCCAGCAGACAGACCGCCGGGACTAGCGGGGGGCGCACAGATACGCAGTATTTT | CASRQTAGTSGGRTDTQYF
TRBD1 | TRBJ1-2 | NA | TRBV27 | TGTGCCAGCAGTTTATTGACAGGGGCAGGTGGCTACACCTTC | CASSLLTGAGGYTF
NA | TRBJ2-3 | NA | TRBV11-2 | TGTGCCAGCAGCTCCCCCAGCGGACCCAGGGCAGATACGCAGTATTTT | CASSSPSGPRADTQYF
NA | TRBJ2-5 | few | TRBV6-2/TRBV6-3 | TGTGCCAGCAGCACGTGGGGAAGACAAGAGACCCAGTACTTC | CASSTWGRQETQYF
NA | TRBJ2-3 | NA | TRBV24-1 | TGTGCCACCAGTGATTCAGTACAGTCGGAAGGTACGCAGTATTTT | CATSDSVQSEGTQYF
NA | TRBJ2-5 | NA | TRBV7-2 | TGTGCCAGCAGCTCCCCCGGGACTCCTAAAGAGACCCAGTACTTC | CASSSPGTPKETQYF
NA | TRBJ2-1 | NA | TRBV19 | TGTGCCAGCGAGCAGGGTAATGAGCAGTTCTTC | CASEQGNEQFF
NA | TRBJ2-7 | few | TRBV5-1 | TGCGCCAGCAGCTCTACCATCTACGAGCAGTACTTC | CASSSTIYEQYF
NA | TRBJ2-6 | NA | TRBV5-5 | TGTGCCAGCAGCTTAGTGCATGGAATCTCTGGGGCCAACGTCCTGACTTTC | CASSLVHGISGANVLTF
TRBD1 | TRBJ1-3 | NA | TRBV12-3/TRBV12-4 | TGTGCCAGCAGCCTGATGACAGGGGGAGAAAACACCATATATTTT | CASSLMTGGENTIYF
NA | TRBJ2-3 | few | TRBV24-1 | TGTGCCACCAGTGACCACAGGTCCGGGCACGCAGATACGCAGTATTTT | CATSDHRSGHADTQYF
NA | TRBJ2-7 | NA | TRBV4-1 | TGCGCCAGCAGCCAAGAGTTCGTCTACGAGCAGTACTTC | CASSQEFVYEQYF
NA | TRBJ2-7 | few | TRBV10-2 | TGCGCCAGCAGCGATATGTTGGAGCAGTACTTC | CASSDMLEQYF
NA | TRBJ2-1 | NA | TRBV20-1 | TGCAGTGCTAGAGCCGTACTAGCTGAGGGGGGCAATGAGCAGTTCTTC | CSARAVLAEGGNEQFF
NA | TRBJ2-5 | few | TRBV7-2 | TGTGCCAGCAGCTTAGGCTTGGGGGCGGGGGAGACCCAGTACTTC | CASSLGLGAGETQYF
NA | TRBJ1-4 | NA | TRBV7-9 | TGTGCCAGCAGTTTTTCCACCCTAACCGTTAATGAAAAACTGTTTTTT | CASSFSTLTVNEKLFF
TRBD1 | TRBJ2-2 | NA | TRBV7-3 | TGTGCCAGCAGCTACCAGGACAGGGTCGGCGAGCTGTTTTTT | CASSYQDRVGELFF
TRBD2 | TRBJ2-7 | NA | TRBV20-1 | TGCAGTGCTAACGGACTAGCGGGGAGCTACGAGCAGTACTTC | CSANGLAGSYEQYF
TRBD2 | TRBJ2-5 | NA | TRBV5-6 | TGTGCCAGCAGCTTGGCCTCGGCAGCGGGAGTAGAGACCCAGTACTTC | CASSLASAAGVETQYF
NA | TRBJ2-7 | few | TRBV25-1 | TGTGCCAGCAGTGATATGGGGGTATACGAGCAGTACTTC | CASSDMGVYEQYF